Each of the 9 T cell receptor beta chains below was sequenced from the same sample in a study of cytomegalovirus exposure and HLA in healthy donors. Vbeta (60) and Jbeta (13) primers were used in the PCR. The table came from immunoSEQ multiplex PCR; TCRdb's copy has only in-frame clones and leaves some out. The sample has roughly 200,000 clones, roughly 87% seen once; the top ten hold about 1.1%. Sequences were obtained from PBMCs. The source is a boy between 2 and 15 years old in good health and CMV-seronegative.

V usage is TRBV2 and J usage is TRBJ2-2; 7 positions agree with TRBD2. J lost 7 bases, V lost 6 bases, and 5 bases had no gene match. The CDR3 is made up of 13 amino acids. Germline CDR1 is SNHLY and CDR2 is FYNNEI. CDR3 DNA sequence: TGTGCCAGCAGCGGACTAGAGATCGGGGAGCTGTTTTTT. Amino acids: CASSGLEIGELFF.

The chain combines TRBV15 with TRBJ1-5, with 7 bases identical to TRBD1. The CDR3 sequence is 14 residues long. With 8 bases clipped from V and 0 bases from J, the junction kept 4 bases outside the gene matches. The germline CDR1 and CDR2 sequences are LNHNV and YYDKDF (reference sequence). The CDR3 DNA reads TGTGCCACCCGACAGGGCCCTAGCAATCAGCCCCAGCATTTT. Its protein is CATRQGPSNQPQHF.

The V and J genes are TRBV19 and TRBJ1-5, with 12 positions matching TRBD1. CDR1 is LNHDA, CDR2 SQIVND, per germline (reference sequence). V was pared by 5 bases and J by 10 bases, with 6 bases of the junction left unmatched. The CDR3 has 14 residues. The CDR3: CASSPGQGAEPQHF. CDR3 in DNA: TGTGCCAGTAGTCCGGGACAGGGGGCAGAACCCCAGCATTTT.

The chain couples TRBV2 to TRBJ2-2, with a possible D match to TRBD2 (5 bases). Germline lookup yields CDR1 SNHLY and CDR2 FYNNEI. The CDR3 extends over 14 amino acids. V lost 6 bases and J lost 0, with 8 bases in between. CDR3 sequence reads: CASSRTSNTGELFF. The CDR3 DNA sequence: TGTGCCAGCAGCCGGACTTCGAACACCGGGGAGCTGTTTTTT.

The chain uses TRBV19 and TRBJ1-2; D might be TRBD1 (5 bases). CDR1 and CDR2 (germline): LNHDA, SQIVND (reference sequence). V was cut by 7 bases and J by 7 bases, with 19 bases left in between. This CDR3 has 14 residues. CDR3 sequence (DNA): TGTGCCAGTATCACGTGGGGGGGGTTAGGTGGCTACACCTTC. Translation: CASITWGGLGGYTF.

The V gene is TRBV30, the J gene TRBJ1-1, with D perhaps TRBD1 (6 bases). In germline, CDR1 is GTSNPN, CDR2 SVGIG (reference sequence). The CDR3 is made up of 14 amino acids. The V end lost 0 bases, the J end lost 1 base, and 9 bases lay between the germline ends. CDR3 in amino acids: CAWSVQGGNTEAFF. CDR3 in DNA: TGTGCCTGGAGTGTACAAGGGGGGAACACTGAAGCTTTCTTT. The full variable domain, rest sourced from reference TRBV30 and TRBJ1-1, is SQTIHQWPATLVQPVGSPLSLECTVEGTSNPNLYWYRQAAGRGLQLLFYSVGIGQISSEVPQNLSASRPQDRQFILSSKKLLLSDSGFYLCAWSVQGGNTEAFFGQGTRLTVV.

The V and J genes are TRBV28 and TRBJ1-5, with 9 positions matching TRBD1. V lost 8 bases, J lost 5 bases, and 10 bases stayed unmatched. Germline-derived CDR1 and CDR2 are MDHEN and SYDVKM. The length of the CDR3 is 15 residues. CDR3 sequence: CASSLRDRDDQPQHF. For the CDR3, the DNA is TGTGCCAGCTCTCTCCGGGACAGGGATGATCAGCCCCAGCATTTT.

The chain carries TRBV5-6 and TRBJ2-1, with a tentative D call TRBD2 (5 bases). The germline V gene has CDR1 SGHDT and CDR2 YYEEEE. This CDR3 has 15 amino acids. V shed 5 bases and J shed 4 bases, with 16 bases lying between them. The CDR3 DNA is TGTGCCAGCAGAGATCTTTTTAGCGTTTACAATGAGCAGTTCTTC. It encodes CASRDLFSVYNEQFF.

The rearrangement joins TRBV2 to TRBJ2-3; D is perhaps TRBD2 (6 bases). The CDR3 is made up of 17 amino acids. V shed 5 bases and J shed 2 bases, with 20 bases lying between them. CDR1 and CDR2 (germline): SNHLY, FYNNEI. The CDR3 region is CASSPVMGLRFTDTQYF. For the CDR3, the DNA is TGTGCCAGCAGTCCGGTCATGGGACTCCGGTTCACAGATACGCAGTATTTT.